This TCR beta chain stems from a study of CD8+ T cells in alopecia areata. Treatment: oral pan-JAK inhibitor, 5-10 mg twice daily. From PBMCs, CD4+ and CD8+ T cells were sorted. As the sequencing template, cDNA was produced by extracting RNA and reverse transcribing it. The assay was immunoSEQ multiplex PCR, and TCRdb's table has in-frame clones only and misses some. The table lists under 150,000 clones, about four fifths of them singletons, with around 25% in the top ten. In germline, CDR1 is SQVTM, CDR2 ANQGSEA. The CDR3 is made up of 15 amino acids. This TCR was recovered from a human donor with alopecia areata. Sequenced material: CD8+ T cells sorted from blood, taken at week 4, from a patient treated with tofacitinib. V usage is TRBV29-1 and J usage is TRBJ2-5; D possibly corresponds to TRBD2 (5 bases). The end of the DNA fits TRBJ2-7 better, so the J call may be wrong. CDR3 DNA: TGCAGCGTTGAAGGTGCGAGGTACGGGGTGTACGAGCAGTACTTC. Residues: CSVEGARYGVYEQYF.